These 23 T cell receptor beta chains were sequenced from one sample in a study of blood T cell repertoires in COVID-19. Clones were sequenced by immunoSEQ multiplex PCR, and TCRdb holds only the in-frame ones, with some missing. The sample holds around 300,000 clones; approximately 85% are singletons and the top ten take approximately 11%. Sequencing input: peripheral blood. The receptors here all came from a woman between 65 and 79 years old with acute or convalescent COVID-19.

The chain recombines TRBV9 with TRBJ1-1; no clear D gene. CDR3 length: 15 amino acids. V dropped 0 bases and J dropped 1 base, with 10 bases sitting between them. CDR1 and CDR2 (germline): SGDLS, YYNGEE. CDR3 in DNA: TGTGCCAGCAGCGTAGGTTTGGAGAAGAACACTGAAGCTTTCTTT. It yields the protein CASSVGLEKNTEAFF.

V usage is TRBV6-5 and J usage is TRBJ2-7; 7 bases match TRBD1. V gave up 8 bases and J gave up 3 bases; unmatched junction bases: 7. This CDR3 comprises 13 residues. In germline, CDR1 is MNHEY, CDR2 SVGAGI. Here the CDR3 DNA reads TGTGCCAGCCACTCTTCAGGGGGCTACGAGCAGTACTTC. It translates to CASHSSGGYEQYF.

The chain combines TRBV5-1 with TRBJ2-3; 10 positions agree with TRBD2. CDR1 is SGHRS, CDR2 YFSETQ, per germline. The CDR3 is 14 amino acids. The trim removed 0 bases at V and 6 bases at J, leaving 1 base unmatched. The CDR3 DNA sequence: TGCGCCAGCAGCTTGGCTAGCGGGGGTGATACGCAGTATTTT. Translating it yields CASSLASGGDTQYF. The full variable domain, its missing parts supplied by reference TRBV5-1 and TRBJ2-3, is KAGVTQTPRYLIKTRGQQVTLSCSPISGHRSVSWYQQTPGQGLQFLFEYFSETQRNKGNFPGRFSGRQFSNSRSEMNVSTLELGDSALYLCASSLASGGDTQYFGPGTRLTVL.

The rearrangement links TRBV9 to TRBJ1-2; D remains ambiguous. Germline lookup yields CDR1 SGDLS and CDR2 YYNGEE. This CDR3 comprises 12 residues. Trimming stripped 4 bases from V and 13 bases from J, with 17 bases between. The DNA for the CDR3 is TGTGCCAGCAGCCCCGAGAACGCCCACGGCACCTTC. It translates to CASSPENAHGTF.

V and J are TRBV9 and TRBJ2-3; TRBD1 agrees at 8 bases. The CDR3 has 16 amino acids. Germline values: CDR1 SGDLS, CDR2 YYNGEE. J was trimmed by 1 base and V by 3 bases; bases with no gene match: 7. The CDR3, as DNA: TGTGCCAGCAGCGGCCGGACAGGGTTCGGCACAGATACGCAGTATTTT. Its protein product is CASSGRTGFGTDTQYF.

In this sample, this clone turned up a few times. V usage is TRBV12-3 or TRBV12-4 and J usage is TRBJ1-6, with 11 bases identical to TRBD1. The CDR3 consists of 13 residues. The ends lost 8 bases at V and 10 bases at J; junction bases unmatched: 4. CDR3 region: CASGTGGRSPLHF. CDR3 coding DNA: TGTGCCAGCGGGACAGGGGGTAGATCACCCCTCCACTTT.

This clone appeared a few times. V usage is TRBV14 and J usage is TRBJ2-1, with a possible D match to TRBD2 (6 bases). The CDR3 runs to 16 residues. Trimming took 0 bases from V and 1 from J, leaving 10 bases between them. Germline values: CDR1 SGHDN, CDR2 FVKESK. CDR3 bases: TGTGCCAGCAGCCAAGATTGGGGGGTGTCCTACAATGAGCAGTTCTTC. It yields the protein CASSQDWGVSYNEQFF.

The chain recombines TRBV6-4 with TRBJ1-2; possible D gene TRBD1, 5 bases. The V end was cut by 4 bases, the J end by 7 bases, with 13 bases between. This CDR3 region has 13 residues. Germline values: CDR1 MRHNA, CDR2 SNTAGT. For the CDR3, the DNA is TGTGCCAGCAGTGTTGACAGTTTCGGTGGCTACACCTTC. Its protein is CASSVDSFGGYTF.

This rearrangement joins TRBV27 to TRBJ1-2, with 8 bases matching TRBD1. This CDR3 region has 14 residues. Germline lookup yields CDR1 MNHEY and CDR2 SMNVEV (reference sequence). The trim removed 5 bases at V and 4 bases at J, leaving 6 bases unmatched. Here the CDR3 reads CASSPWTGSYGYTF. The CDR3 DNA is TGTGCCAGCAGTCCATGGACAGGGAGCTATGGCTACACCTTC.

The rearrangement uses TRBV19 and TRBJ1-3; possibly TRBD1 for D (5 bases). The CDR3 covers 15 residues. CDR1 LNHDA and CDR2 SQIVND come from the germline V gene (reference sequence). Trimming removed 4 bases at V and 2 bases at J, with 12 bases between. The CDR3 sequence: CASSTPTVTGNTIYF. The CDR3 nucleotides read TGTGCCAGTAGTACCCCGACAGTAACTGGAAACACCATATATTTT.

The rearrangement uses TRBV27 and TRBJ1-1, with no clear D. The CDR3 spans 12 residues. From germline, CDR1 is MNHEY and CDR2 SMNVEV (reference sequence). The germline V and J ends were trimmed by 2 bases and 8 bases, with 9 bases remaining between them. CDR3 sequence: CASSLGRIEAFF. CDR3 DNA sequence: TGTGCCAGCAGTTTAGGGAGAATCGAAGCTTTCTTT.

This chain joins TRBV6-4 and TRBJ2-1; perhaps TRBD2 as D (6 bases). In germline, CDR1 is MRHNA, CDR2 SNTAGT. The CDR3 is made up of 14 amino acids. Trimming took 6 bases from V and 4 from J, leaving 13 bases between them. Here the CDR3 DNA reads TGTGCCAGCAGGCCCGAGGCGGGATACAATGAGCAGTTCTTC. The encoded protein is CASRPEAGYNEQFF.

The chain uses TRBV9 and TRBJ1-1, with a weak D call TRBD1 (5 bases). Trimming took off 7 bases at V and 0 bases at J, with 10 bases between the two ends. Germline CDR1 is SGDLS and CDR2 is YYNGEE. CDR3 length equals 13 residues. The CDR3 is CASGRGLNTEAFF. CDR3 sequence (DNA): TGTGCCAGCGGAAGGGGTCTGAACACTGAAGCTTTCTTT.

The chain joins TRBV2 to TRBJ2-7, with 8 bases matching TRBD2. Trimming took 4 bases from V and 2 from J; bases not matched to a gene: 4. Germline V lookup: CDR1 SNHLY, CDR2 FYNNEI. The CDR3 loop spans 14 amino acids. The CDR3 DNA is TGTGCCAGCAGTGTGGGCGGGGGGCCCTACGAGCAGTACTTC. Translated: CASSVGGGPYEQYF.

V is TRBV6-5 and J is TRBJ1-2; TRBD1 matches at 8 bases. Trimming removed 6 bases from V and 7 bases from J; junction bases left unmatched: 10. CDR3 length equals 14 residues. Germline V CDR1 and CDR2: MNHEY, SVGAGI. This CDR3 reads CASRATGARAGYTF. As DNA, the CDR3 is TGTGCCAGCAGAGCGACAGGGGCCAGGGCTGGCTACACCTTC.

CDR3 DNA: TGTGCCAGCAGCCAAGCGGGAGGGAATGAGCAGTTCTTC. It codes for CASSQAGGNEQFF. V is TRBV3-1 (or the pseudogene TRBV3-2) and J is TRBJ2-1; 8 nucleotides line up with TRBD2. J gave up 7 bases and V 1 base, and 0 bases lay outside the gene matches. The CDR3 spans 13 residues. Germline V gene sequence: CDR1 LGHDT, CDR2 YNNKEL (reference sequence).

The chain carries TRBV18 and TRBJ2-1, with 15 bases aligning to TRBD2. Trimming took 3 bases from V and 0 from J; bases not matched to a gene: 9. Per the germline V gene, CDR1 is KGHSH and CDR2 is LQKENI. The CDR3 has 20 residues. The CDR3 coding sequence is TGTGCCAGCTCACCGGGGACTAGCGGGGGGCAACTAAGCTCCTACAATGAGCAGTTCTTC. It is translated as CASSPGTSGGQLSSYNEQFF.

The chain couples TRBV2 to TRBJ1-2; weak D call: TRBD1 (6 bases). CDR1 SNHLY and CDR2 FYNNEI come from the germline V gene. Trimming stripped 5 bases from V and 6 bases from J, with 16 bases between. This CDR3 comprises 14 residues. The CDR3 region is CASSSTGRLNGYTF. The CDR3, as DNA: TGTGCCAGCAGTTCCACAGGGCGGTTGAATGGCTACACCTTC.

This clone has a handful of counts. The V gene is TRBV4-1, the J gene TRBJ1-2, with D maybe TRBD1 (6 bases). V shed 1 base and J shed 5 bases, with 17 bases lying between them. The CDR3 is 16 amino acids. The V gene's germline CDR1 is MGHRA and CDR2 YSYEKL. The CDR3 region has the DNA TGCGCCAGCAGCCAAGGGGGTCTGCGGGGGGCATATGGCTACACCTTC. Protein: CASSQGGLRGAYGYTF.

Concerning this clone: The junction and the germline gene differ at one end; a read error may be behind it. The rearrangement joins TRBV7-9 to TRBJ1-2; D is perhaps TRBD1 (6 bases). CDR1 is SEHNR and CDR2 is FQNEAQ in the germline V gene (reference sequence). The CDR3 runs 11 residues. The CDR3 spells CASSLNRDYLF. The CDR3 nucleotides read TGTGCCAGCAGCTTAAACAGGGACTATCTCTTC. The full variable domain, with the rest looked up from reference TRBV7-9 and TRBJ1-2, is DTGVSQNPRHKITKRGQNVTFRCDPISEHNRLYWYRQTLGQGPEFLTYFQNEAQLEKSRLLSDRFSAERPKGSFSTLEIQRTEQGDSAMYLCASSLNRDYLFGSGTRLTVV.

The V and J genes are TRBV5-4 and TRBJ1-1; TRBD1 agrees at 7 bases. Germline V CDR1 and CDR2: SGHNT, YYREEE (reference sequence). The CDR3 runs 13 residues. V shed 6 bases and J 7 bases; nucleotides not matched to a gene: 9. CDR3 sequence (DNA): TGTGCCAGCACCCTGCGAGGGGGCTTTGAAGCTTTCTTT. As protein: CASTLRGGFEAFF.

The chain carries TRBV12-3 or TRBV12-4 and TRBJ1-1; D uncertain. V dropped 2 bases and J dropped 3 bases, with 7 bases sitting between them. This CDR3 is built from 13 residues. This CDR3 reads CASSLMRDTEAFF. The CDR3 bases are TGTGCCAGCAGTTTAATGAGGGACACTGAAGCTTTCTTT.

The gene calls are TRBV19 and TRBJ1-6; D might be TRBD1 (5 bases). CDR3 length: 19 amino acids. From germline, CDR1 is LNHDA and CDR2 SQIVND (reference sequence). V gave up 3 bases and J gave up 0 bases, with 18 bases separating them. CDR3 sequence reads: CASSIAPLDSFSYNSPLHF. CDR3 DNA: TGTGCCAGTAGTATTGCCCCTCTCGACAGCTTCTCCTATAATTCACCCCTCCACTTT.